A single TCR beta chain is shown here with its context. Germline CDR1 SGHNT, CDR2 YYREEE (reference sequence). V lost 3 bases and J 4 bases, leaving 5 bases between the germline ends. The CDR3 length is 12 residues. This sample is part of a study of blood T cell repertoires in COVID-19. Study summary: The United States, Italy and Spain were the sources of the acute and convalescent COVID-19 samples.

The assay was immunoSEQ multiplex PCR, and TCRdb's table has in-frame clones only and misses some. Of 150,000 or so clones in the sample, 80% to 90% were seen once. Sequenced material: peripheral blood. The TCR was taken from a man in his fifties or sixties with acute or convalescent COVID-19. The gene calls are TRBV5-4 and TRBJ2-1; TRBD2 might be the D (5 bases). This CDR3 is CASSSGYNEQFF. Here the CDR3 DNA reads TGTGCCAGCAGCTCGGGGTACAATGAGCAGTTCTTC.